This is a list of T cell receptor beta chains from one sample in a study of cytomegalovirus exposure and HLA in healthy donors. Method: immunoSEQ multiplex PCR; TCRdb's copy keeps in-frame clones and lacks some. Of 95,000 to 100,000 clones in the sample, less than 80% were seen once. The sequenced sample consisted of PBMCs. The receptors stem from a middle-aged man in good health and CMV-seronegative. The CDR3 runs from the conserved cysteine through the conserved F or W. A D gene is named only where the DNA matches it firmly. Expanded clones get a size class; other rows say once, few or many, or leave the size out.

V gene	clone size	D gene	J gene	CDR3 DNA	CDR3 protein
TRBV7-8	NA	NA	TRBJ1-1	TGTGCCAGCAGCTTAGCGGGGGGGAGTGAAGCTTTCTTT	CASSLAGGSEAFF
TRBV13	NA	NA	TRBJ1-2	TGTGCCAGCAGCTTATCAGGGAACTATGGCTACACCTTC	CASSLSGNYGYTF
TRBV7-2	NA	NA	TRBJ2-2	TGTGCCAGCAGCCGAACTAGTGACACCGGGGAGCTGTTTTTT	CASSRTSDTGELFF
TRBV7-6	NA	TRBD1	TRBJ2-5	TGTGCCAGCAGCCTGCCCCCGACAGGGATGGAGACCCAGTACTTC	CASSLPPTGMETQYF
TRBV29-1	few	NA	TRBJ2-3	TGCAGCGAGTCAGGGGGGATTGCAGATACGCAGTATTTT	CSESGGIADTQYF
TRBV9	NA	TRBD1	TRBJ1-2	TGTGCCAGCAGCGGGGACAGGGTTGGCTACACCTTC	CASSGDRVGYTF
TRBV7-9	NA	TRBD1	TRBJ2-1	TGTGCCAGCAGCCCGTCCGGGACAGTCAATGAGCAGTTCTTC	CASSPSGTVNEQFF
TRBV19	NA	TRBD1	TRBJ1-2	TGTGCCAGCACCCCGGACAGGGGCTATGGCTACACCTTC	CASTPDRGYGYTF
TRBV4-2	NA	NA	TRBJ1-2	TGTGCCAGCAGCCAAGAACCGGGGTCTGGGAACTATGGCTACACCTTC	CASSQEPGSGNYGYTF
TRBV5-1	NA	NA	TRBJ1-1	TGCGCCAGCAGCTTGATAGCAGAGGGGAACACTGAAGCTTTCTTT	CASSLIAEGNTEAFF
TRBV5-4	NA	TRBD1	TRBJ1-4	TGTGCCAGCAGCCTTGGACAGGGGACTGAAAAACTGTTTTTT	CASSLGQGTEKLFF
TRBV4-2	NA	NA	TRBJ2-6	TGTGCCAGCAGCCAAGAGCAGGCAAGTCCCTTCTCTGGGGCCAACGTCCTGACTTTC	CASSQEQASPFSGANVLTF
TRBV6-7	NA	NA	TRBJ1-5	TGTGCCAGCAGTTACTCGAACCATGGGTACAGTCATCAGCCCCAGCATTTT	CASSYSNHGYSHQPQHF
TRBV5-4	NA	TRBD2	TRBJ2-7	TGTGCCAGCAGCTTTCGGGGGGGATCCTACGAGCAGTACTTC	CASSFRGGSYEQYF
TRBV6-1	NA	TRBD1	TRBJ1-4	TGTGCCAGCAGTGAAGAGACAGGGGGAGGAGAAAAACTGTTTTTT	CASSEETGGGEKLFF
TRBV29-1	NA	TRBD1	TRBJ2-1	TGCAGCGTCGAGAGATCAGGGGGTTCTGGGGAAGAGCAGTTCTTC	CSVERSGGSGEEQFF
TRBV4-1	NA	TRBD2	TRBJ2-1	TGCGCCAGCAGCCTTGGGGTGGGACGGGGGGGCCCATATGAGCAGTTCTTC	CASSLGVGRGGPYEQFF
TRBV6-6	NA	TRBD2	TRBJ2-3	TGTGCCAGCAGTTTAGGCGGGGGTGGCACAGATACGCAGTATTTT	CASSLGGGGTDTQYF
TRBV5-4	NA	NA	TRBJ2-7	TGTGCCAGCAGCCGAGACAGTCGCGAGCAGTACTTC	CASSRDSREQYF
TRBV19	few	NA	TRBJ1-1	TGTGCCAGTAATCGGCCAGGGACTGAAGCTTTCTTT	CASNRPGTEAFF
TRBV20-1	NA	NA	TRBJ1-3	TGCAGTGCTAGCCGACAGAAAAGCTTAAATTTT	CSASRQKSLNF
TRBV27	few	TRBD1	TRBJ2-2	TGTGCCAGCAGTACGGGACAGGTGCTCACCGGGGAGCTGTTTTTT	CASSTGQVLTGELFF
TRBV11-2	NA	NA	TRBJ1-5	TGTGCCAGCAGCTTAGTGTGGGGAGGCAATCAGCCCCAGCATTTT	CASSLVWGGNQPQHF
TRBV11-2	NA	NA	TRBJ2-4	TGTGCCAGCAGTCCCGGGACAATTTTAGCCAAAAACATTCAGTACTTC	CASSPGTILAKNIQYF
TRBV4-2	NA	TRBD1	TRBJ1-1	TGTGCCAGCAGCCCCGGGCAGGGGGAAACTGAAGCTTTCTTT	CASSPGQGETEAFF
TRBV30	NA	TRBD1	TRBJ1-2	TGTGCCTGGGGACAGGGAACTAACTATGGCTACACCTTC	CAWGQGTNYGYTF
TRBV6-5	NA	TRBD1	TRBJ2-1	TGTGCCAGCAGGGGGACAGCCTACAATGAGCAGTTCTTC	CASRGTAYNEQFF
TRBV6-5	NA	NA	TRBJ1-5	TGTGCCAGCAGCTCCGACAGTGGGAGCAATCAGCCCCAGCATTTT	CASSSDSGSNQPQHF
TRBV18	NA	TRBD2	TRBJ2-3	TGTGCCAGCTCACGGAGGACTAGCGGGGGCAAAGATACGCAGTATTTT	CASSRRTSGGKDTQYF
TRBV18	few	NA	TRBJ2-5	TGTGCCAGCTCACCGAGCTCAGGGTGGGAGACCCAGTACTTC	CASSPSSGWETQYF
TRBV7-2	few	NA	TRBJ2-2	TGTGCCAGCAGCTTAGTGGCTGTGAACACCGGGGAGCTGTTTTTT	CASSLVAVNTGELFF
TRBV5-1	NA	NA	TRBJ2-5	TGCGCCAGCAGTAGACAAGAGACCCAGTACTTC	CASSRQETQYF
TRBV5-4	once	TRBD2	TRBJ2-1	TGTGCCAGCAGCACCACTAGCGGGAGTTACAATGAGCAGTTCTTC	CASSTTSGSYNEQFF
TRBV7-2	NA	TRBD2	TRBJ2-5	TGTGCCAGCAGCTTTATCAGCGGGGGGGAGGAGACCCAGTACTTC	CASSFISGGEETQYF
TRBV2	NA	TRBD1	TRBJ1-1	TGTGCCAGCAGCCTAATAGGGACAGGGTTGAACACTGAAGCTTTCTTT	CASSLIGTGLNTEAFF
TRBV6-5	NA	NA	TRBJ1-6	TGTGCCAGCAACTCAGGGATGGGTTCACCCCTCCACTTT	CASNSGMGSPLHF
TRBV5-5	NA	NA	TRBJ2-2	TGTGCCAGCCGCTGGGGGGGGCAGGAGGTAGCCGGGGAGCTGTTTTTT	CASRWGGQEVAGELFF
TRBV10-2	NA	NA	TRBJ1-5	TGCGCCAGCAGTGAGCAGGGCAGCAATCAGCCCCAGCATTTT	CASSEQGSNQPQHF
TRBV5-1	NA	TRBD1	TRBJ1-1	TGCGCCAGCAGCTTGTTGGTAGGGGGCTTGGGCACTGAAGCTTTCTTT	CASSLLVGGLGTEAFF
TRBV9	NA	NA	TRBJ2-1	TGTGCCAGCAGCGTAGGGACAAAGCGCGGCAATGAGCAGTTCTTC	CASSVGTKRGNEQFF
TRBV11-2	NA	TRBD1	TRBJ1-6	TGTGCCAGCACCCAGGGCAGGGGGTCACCCCTCCACTTT	CASTQGRGSPLHF
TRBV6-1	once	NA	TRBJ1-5	TGTGCCAGCTCTTCCCCGCGGAGTCAGCCCCAGCATTTT	CASSSPRSQPQHF
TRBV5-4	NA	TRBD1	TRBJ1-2	TGTGCCAGCAGCTTGGCAAGGGGACAGGGCTATGGCTACACCTTC	CASSLARGQGYGYTF
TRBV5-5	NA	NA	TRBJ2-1	TGTGCCAGCAGCTTGGGTAAGGGGAACTACAATGAGCAGTTCTTC	CASSLGKGNYNEQFF
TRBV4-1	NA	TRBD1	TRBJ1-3	TGCGCCAGCAGCCAATACCCGGGACAGGGTATGCACACCATATATTTT	CASSQYPGQGMHTIYF
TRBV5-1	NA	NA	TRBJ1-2	TGCGCCAGCAGCCAAACCGGGACAAACTATGGCTACACCTTC	CASSQTGTNYGYTF
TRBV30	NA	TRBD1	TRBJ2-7	TGTGCCTGGGGGACAGGGAACGAGCAGTACTTC	CAWGTGNEQYF
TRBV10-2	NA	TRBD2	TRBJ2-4	TGCGCCAGCGGACTAGCGGGGGGGCAGGACATTCAGTACTTC	CASGLAGGQDIQYF